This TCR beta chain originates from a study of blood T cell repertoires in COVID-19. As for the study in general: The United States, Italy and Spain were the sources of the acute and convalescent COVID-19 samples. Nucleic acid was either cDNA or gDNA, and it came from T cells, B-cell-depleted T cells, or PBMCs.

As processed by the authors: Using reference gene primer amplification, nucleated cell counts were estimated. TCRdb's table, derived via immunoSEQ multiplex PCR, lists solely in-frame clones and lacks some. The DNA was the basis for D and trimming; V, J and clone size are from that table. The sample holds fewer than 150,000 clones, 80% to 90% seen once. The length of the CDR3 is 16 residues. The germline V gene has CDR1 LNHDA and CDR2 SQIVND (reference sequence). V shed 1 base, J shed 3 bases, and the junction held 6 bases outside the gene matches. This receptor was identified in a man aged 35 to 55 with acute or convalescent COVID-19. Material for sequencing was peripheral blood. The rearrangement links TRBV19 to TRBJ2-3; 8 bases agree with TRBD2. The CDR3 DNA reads TGTGCCAGTAGTATAGGGGCTGGCGGGGGGACAGATACGCAGTATTTT. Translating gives CASSIGAGGGTDTQYF.